Listed below are T cell receptor beta chains from one sample, sequenced in a study of T cell repertoires in cytomegalovirus infection. TCRdb reprocessed the reads via MiXCR and lists one record per CDR3 protein. The table records about 490,000 distinct CDR3 sequences, more than 20% of them present only once. Specimen: PBMCs. Source of these receptors: a human donor in good health (CMV status not recorded). Some clones in this sample may be carry-over from other donors' samples. Each CDR3 is given with its conserved first and last residue. The D gene is left open where the match is weak. The size field is filled for only some rows; it gives once, few, many or a size class.

15	TRBV5-4	few	-	TRBJ1-5	TGTGCCAGCAGCCCGACAGTCGATAGCAATCAGCCCCAGCATTTT	CASSPTVDSNQPQHF
15	TRBV5-8	-	-	TRBJ2-5	TGTGCCAGCAGCTTTGGAGCAGGGACACAAGAGACCCAGTACTTC	CASSFGAGTQETQYF
13	TRBV7-2	many	-	TRBJ2-7	TGTGCCAGCAGCCTGACTAGGCCTTACGAGCAGTACTTC	CASSLTRPYEQYF
17	TRBV5-4	few	-	TRBJ2-5	TGTGCCAGCAGCACTTACATGGGGACAGTGGAGGGGGAGACCCAGTACTTC	CASSTYMGTVEGETQYF
14	TRBV28	-	-	TRBJ2-2	TGTGCCAGCAGTCCCTTGAGATACACCGGGGAGCTGTTTTTT	CASSPLRYTGELFF
16	TRBV7-7	few	-	TRBJ1-4	TGTGCCAGCAGCTTAAATCCCCTCGGGGCTAATGAAAAACTGTTTTTT	CASSLNPLGANEKLFF
16	TRBV30	-	TRBD1	TRBJ1-4	TGTGCCTGGAGTGCCCGGACAGGGGGCATATACGAAAAACTGTTTTTT	CAWSARTGGIYEKLFF
15	TRBV5-4	few	TRBD1	TRBJ1-1	TGTGCCAGTAGGGGACAGGGGACGGGGAACACTGAAGCTTTCTTT	CASRGQGTGNTEAFF
18	TRBV7-4	few	-	TRBJ2-3	TGTGCCAGCAGCTTAAGCCGGATCCAGTTCTCTAGCACAGATACGCAGTATTTT	CASSLSRIQFSSTDTQYF
17	TRBV25-1	few	TRBD1	TRBJ1-1	TGTGCCAGCAGTGAATTCGGACAGGGTTTAAGTGACACTGAAGCTTTCTTT	CASSEFGQGLSDTEAFF